The clone carrying this TCR beta chain was seen at least ten times. The source of the sample is a study of T cells in Graves' hyperthyroidism and ophthalmopathy. TCR beta CDR3 regions were amplified from RNA transcripts. The primer set for the first-round RT-PCR of the TCR CDR3 was HTBI. Via MiXCR, TCRdb re-called the multiplex PCR reads, giving one row per CDR3 protein. The sample comprises fewer than 750,000 distinct CDR3 sequences, more than 14% of which are singletons, and under 15% rests with the top ten. Diagnoses used clinical symptoms, serum thyroxine and TRAb, thyroid ultrasound and orbital computed tomography. The CDR3 has 13 residues. V lost 3 bases, J lost 6 bases, and 9 bases lay in between. The germline V gene encodes CDR1 MNHEY and CDR2 SMNVEV (reference sequence).

The sample consisted of blood. The TCR sequence derives from a woman aged 50 to 65 with Graves' ophthalmopathy. This chain links TRBV27 with TRBJ2-1; D gene ambiguous. CDR3 DNA: TGTGCCAGCAGTTTGTCGGCGAGCAATGAGCAGTTCTTC. It yields the protein CASSLSASNEQFF.